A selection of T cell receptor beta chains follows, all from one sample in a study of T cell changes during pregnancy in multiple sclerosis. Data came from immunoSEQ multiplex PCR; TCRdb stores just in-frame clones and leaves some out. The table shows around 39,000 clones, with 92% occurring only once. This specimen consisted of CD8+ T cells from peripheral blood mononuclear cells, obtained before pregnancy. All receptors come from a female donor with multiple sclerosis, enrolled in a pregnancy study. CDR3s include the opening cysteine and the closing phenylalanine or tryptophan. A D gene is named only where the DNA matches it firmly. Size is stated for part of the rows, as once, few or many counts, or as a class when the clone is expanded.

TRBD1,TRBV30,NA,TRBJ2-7,TGTGCCTGGAGCCCCCCCGATCGGACAGGGGGCGAGCAGTACTTC,CAWSPPDRTGGEQYF
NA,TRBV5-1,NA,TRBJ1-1,TGCGCCAGCAGCTTGGCTTCGTCTACGAACACTGAAGCTTTCTTT,CASSLASSTNTEAFF
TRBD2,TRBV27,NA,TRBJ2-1,TGTGCCAGCAGCCACCCCGGGACTAGCGGGAGGGAGGGTGGTGAGCAGTTCTTC,CASSHPGTSGREGGEQFF
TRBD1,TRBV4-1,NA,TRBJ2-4,TGCGCCAGCAGGCCCGAGGACAGGGGCGTCAAAAACATTCAGTACTTC,CASRPEDRGVKNIQYF
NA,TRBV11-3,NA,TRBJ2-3,TGTGCCAGCAGCTTAGTTGTCGCAGATACGCAGTATTTT,CASSLVVADTQYF
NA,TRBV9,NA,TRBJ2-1,TGTGCCAGCAGCCCCGGGTCCTCCCTAAACAATGAGCAGTTCTTC,CASSPGSSLNNEQFF
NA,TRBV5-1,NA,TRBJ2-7,TGCGCCAGCAGCTCGCGGGCATCCTACGAGCAGTACTTC,CASSSRASYEQYF
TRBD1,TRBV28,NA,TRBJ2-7,TGTGCCAGCAAGCCGACAGGGGTGTTGTACGAGCAGTACTTC,CASKPTGVLYEQYF
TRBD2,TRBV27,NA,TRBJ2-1,TGTGCCAGCAGTCCATTAGGACTAGCCTATGAGCAGTTCTTC,CASSPLGLAYEQFF
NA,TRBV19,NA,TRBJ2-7,TGTGCCAGTAGTATTAGCAGATATACCTACGAGCAGTACTTC,CASSISRYTYEQYF
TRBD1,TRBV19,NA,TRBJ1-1,TGTGCCAGTACCAAGGGGGCAACTGAAGCTTTCTTT,CASTKGATEAFF
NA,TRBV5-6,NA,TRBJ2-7,TGTGCCAGCAGCTCGGACTATTCCTACGAGCAGTACTTC,CASSSDYSYEQYF
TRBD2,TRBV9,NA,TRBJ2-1,TGTGCCAGCAGCGTTTCACTAGCGGGAGGTTCCAGCTCCTACAATGAGCAGTTCTTC,CASSVSLAGGSSSYNEQFF
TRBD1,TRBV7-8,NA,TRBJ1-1,TGTGCCAGCAGCTTAGCCAGGGGGTCCACTGAAGCTTTCTTT,CASSLARGSTEAFF
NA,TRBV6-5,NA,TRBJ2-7,TGTGCCAGCAGTGGAGGCCCTACCGGGGAGCAGTACTTC,CASSGGPTGEQYF
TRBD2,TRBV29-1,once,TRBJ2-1,TGCAGCGCCAACACCGGGACTAGCGTGTACAATGAGCAGTTCTTC,CSANTGTSVYNEQFF
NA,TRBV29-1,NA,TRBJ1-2,TGCAGCGTTGAAGGGGGCAGACGGGCGGTGGCTAACACCTTC,CSVEGGRRAVANTF
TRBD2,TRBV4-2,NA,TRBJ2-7,TGTGCCAGCAGCCAACGAGCGGGAGTAGGCTGGGAGCAGTACTTC,CASSQRAGVGWEQYF
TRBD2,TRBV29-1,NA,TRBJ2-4,TGCAGCGCCGGGACTAGCGTTTCCAAAAACATTCAGTACTTC,CSAGTSVSKNIQYF
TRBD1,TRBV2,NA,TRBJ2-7,TGTGCCAGCAGTCACGCAACGGACAGGGGAGCCTACGAGCAGTACTTC,CASSHATDRGAYEQYF
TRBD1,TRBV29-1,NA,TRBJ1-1,TGCAGCGTTCAGGGATCCGGGACAGGGACTTCGATGAACACTGAAGCTTTCTTT,CSVQGSGTGTSMNTEAFF
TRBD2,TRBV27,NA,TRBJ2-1,TGTGCCAGCAGTGAGCGGGAGATCGACAATGAGCAGTTCTTC,CASSEREIDNEQFF
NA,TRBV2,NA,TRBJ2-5,TGTGCCAGCATTGGTTCGGGGAAAGAGACCCAGTACTTC,CASIGSGKETQYF
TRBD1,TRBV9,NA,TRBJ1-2,TGTGCCAGCAGCGTTTCAGGGGGCAATGGCTACACCTTC,CASSVSGGNGYTF
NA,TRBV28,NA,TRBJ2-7,TGTGCCAGCAGTTTATACGGGGGCGAGCAGTACTTC,CASSLYGGEQYF
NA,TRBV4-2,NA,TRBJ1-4,TGTGCCAGCAGCGTCCACTCGGGTTACAATGAAAAACTGTTTTTT,CASSVHSGYNEKLFF
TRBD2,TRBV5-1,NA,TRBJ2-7,TGCGCCAGCAGCCCCCTAGGGCGGGAGGGCGACGGGCAGTACTTC,CASSPLGREGDGQYF
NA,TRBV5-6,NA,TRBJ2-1,TGTGCCAGCAGCTTGGCCGCTGGAGCGAGGAATGAGCAGTTCTTC,CASSLAAGARNEQFF
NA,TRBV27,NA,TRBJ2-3,TGTGCCAGCAGTGGGGCTAGCACAGATACGCAGTATTTT,CASSGASTDTQYF
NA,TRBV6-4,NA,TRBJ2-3,TGTGCCAGCAGTGACTCCGGGGGTGGCACAGATACGCAGTATTTT,CASSDSGGGTDTQYF
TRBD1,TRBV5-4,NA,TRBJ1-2,TGTGCCAGCAGCCCAGAGGGGACAGGGGTCTCTGGCTACACCTTC,CASSPEGTGVSGYTF
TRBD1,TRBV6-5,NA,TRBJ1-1,TGTGCCAGCAGTTCTGGACAGGGAATGGCTGAAGCTTTCTTT,CASSSGQGMAEAFF
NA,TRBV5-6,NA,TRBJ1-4,TGTGCCAGCAGTAGGGTACCGGGGACTAATGAAAAACTGTTTTTT,CASSRVPGTNEKLFF